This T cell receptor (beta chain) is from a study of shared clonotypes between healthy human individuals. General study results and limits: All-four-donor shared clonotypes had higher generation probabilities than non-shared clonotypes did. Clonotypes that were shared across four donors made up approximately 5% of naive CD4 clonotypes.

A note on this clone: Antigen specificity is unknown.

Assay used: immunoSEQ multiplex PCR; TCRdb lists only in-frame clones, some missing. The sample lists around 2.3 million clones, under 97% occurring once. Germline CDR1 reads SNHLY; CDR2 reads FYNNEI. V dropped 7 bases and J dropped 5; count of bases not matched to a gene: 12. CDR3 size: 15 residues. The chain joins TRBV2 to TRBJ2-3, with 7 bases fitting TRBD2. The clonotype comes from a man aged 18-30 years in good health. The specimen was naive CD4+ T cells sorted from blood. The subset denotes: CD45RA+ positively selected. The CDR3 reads CASTLSPGGIDTQYF. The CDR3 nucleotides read TGTGCCAGCACCCTCTCTCCCGGGGGGATAGATACGCAGTATTTT.